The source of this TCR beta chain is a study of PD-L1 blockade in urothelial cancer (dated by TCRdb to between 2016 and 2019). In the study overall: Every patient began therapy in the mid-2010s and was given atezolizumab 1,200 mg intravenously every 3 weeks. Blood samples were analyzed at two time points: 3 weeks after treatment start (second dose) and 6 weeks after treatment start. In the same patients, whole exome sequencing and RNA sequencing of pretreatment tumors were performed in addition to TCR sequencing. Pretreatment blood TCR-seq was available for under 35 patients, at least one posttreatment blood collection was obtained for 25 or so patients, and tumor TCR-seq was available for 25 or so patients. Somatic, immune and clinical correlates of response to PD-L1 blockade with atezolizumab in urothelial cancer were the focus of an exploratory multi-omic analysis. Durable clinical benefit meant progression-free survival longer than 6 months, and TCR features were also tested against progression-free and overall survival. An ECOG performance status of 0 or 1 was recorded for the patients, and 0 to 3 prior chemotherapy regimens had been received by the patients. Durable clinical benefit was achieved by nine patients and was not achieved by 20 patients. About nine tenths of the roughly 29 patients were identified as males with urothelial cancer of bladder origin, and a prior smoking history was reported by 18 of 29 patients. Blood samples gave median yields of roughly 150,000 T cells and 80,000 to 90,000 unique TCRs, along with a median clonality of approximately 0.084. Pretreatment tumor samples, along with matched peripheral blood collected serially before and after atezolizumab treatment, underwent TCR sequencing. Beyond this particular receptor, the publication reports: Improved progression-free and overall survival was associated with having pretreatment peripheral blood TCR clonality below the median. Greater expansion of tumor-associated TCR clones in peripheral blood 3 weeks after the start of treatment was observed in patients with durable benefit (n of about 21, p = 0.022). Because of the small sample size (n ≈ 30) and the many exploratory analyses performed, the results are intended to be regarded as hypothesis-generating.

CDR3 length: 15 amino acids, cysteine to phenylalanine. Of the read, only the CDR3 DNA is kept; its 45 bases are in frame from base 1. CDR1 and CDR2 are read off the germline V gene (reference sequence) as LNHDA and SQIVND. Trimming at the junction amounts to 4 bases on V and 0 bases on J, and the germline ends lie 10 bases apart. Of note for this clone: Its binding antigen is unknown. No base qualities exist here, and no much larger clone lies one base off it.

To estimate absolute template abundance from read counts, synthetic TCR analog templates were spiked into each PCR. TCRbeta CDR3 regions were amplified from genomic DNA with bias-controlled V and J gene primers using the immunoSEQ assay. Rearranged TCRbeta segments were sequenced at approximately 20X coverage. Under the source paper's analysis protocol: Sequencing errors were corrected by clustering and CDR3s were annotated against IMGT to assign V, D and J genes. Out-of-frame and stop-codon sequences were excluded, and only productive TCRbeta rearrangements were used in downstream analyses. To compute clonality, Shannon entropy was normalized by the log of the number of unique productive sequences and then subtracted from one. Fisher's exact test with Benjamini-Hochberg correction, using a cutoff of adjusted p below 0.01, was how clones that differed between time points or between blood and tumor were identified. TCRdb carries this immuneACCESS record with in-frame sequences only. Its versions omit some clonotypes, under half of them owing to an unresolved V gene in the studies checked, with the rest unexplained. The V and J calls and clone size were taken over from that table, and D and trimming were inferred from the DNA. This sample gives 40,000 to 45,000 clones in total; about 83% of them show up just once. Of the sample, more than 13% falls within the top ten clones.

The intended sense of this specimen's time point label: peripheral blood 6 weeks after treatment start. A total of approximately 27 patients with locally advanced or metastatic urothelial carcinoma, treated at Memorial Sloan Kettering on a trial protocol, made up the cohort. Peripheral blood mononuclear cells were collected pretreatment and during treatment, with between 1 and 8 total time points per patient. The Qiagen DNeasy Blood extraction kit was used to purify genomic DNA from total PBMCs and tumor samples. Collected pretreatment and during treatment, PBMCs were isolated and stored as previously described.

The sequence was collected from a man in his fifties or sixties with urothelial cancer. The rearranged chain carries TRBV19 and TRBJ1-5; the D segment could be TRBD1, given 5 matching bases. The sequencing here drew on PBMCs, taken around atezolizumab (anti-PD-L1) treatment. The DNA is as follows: TGTGCCAGTAGTAAGACAGAATATAGCAATCAGCCCCAGCATTTT. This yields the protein CASSKTEYSNQPQHF. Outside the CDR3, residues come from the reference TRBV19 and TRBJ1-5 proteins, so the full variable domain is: DGGITQSPKYLFRKEGQNVTLSCEQNLNHDAMYWYRQDPGQGLRLIYYSQIVNDFQKGDIAEGYSVSREKKESFPLTVTSAQKNPTAFYLCASSKTEYSNQPQHFGDGTRLSIL.